This is a list of T cell receptor beta chains from one sample in a study of T cell responses to AZD1222 COVID-19 vaccine. Sequencing was performed with immunoSEQ multiplex PCR; in TCRdb, only in-frame clones are kept and a portion is missing. The sample contains approximately 100,000 clones, more than 85% of which appear only once. The specimen comprised peripheral blood, sampled on day 0 of AZD1222 vaccination. These receptors were collected from an adult in good health. The CDR3 runs from the conserved cysteine through the conserved F or W. D genes are given only for firm matches. Clone size is not always given. Where it is, it says once, few, many or a class for expanded clones.

TRBD1,once,12,TRBJ2-1,TRBV7-3,CASSYRGNEQFF,TGTGCCAGCAGCTACAGGGGCAATGAGCAGTTCTTC
-,-,16,TRBJ2-2,TRBV4-3,CASSQVGPPNTGELFF,TGCGCCAGCAGCCAAGTAGGGCCTCCGAACACCGGGGAGCTGTTTTTT
-,once,17,TRBJ1-1,TRBV5-6,CASSLGASLRGYTEAFF,TGTGCCAGCAGCTTGGGGGCGAGTCTGAGGGGGTATACTGAAGCTTTCTTT
-,-,13,TRBJ1-2,TRBV19,CASTLDTLYGYTF,TGTGCCAGTACCCTCGACACCCTCTATGGCTACACCTTC
-,-,16,TRBJ1-5,TRBV6-6,CASSHGPGQSNQPQHF,TGTGCCAGCTCCCACGGTCCAGGGCAGAGCAATCAGCCCCAGCATTTT
TRBD2,-,19,TRBJ2-2,TRBV3-1/TRBV3-2,CASSQDSPAGGQYTGELFF,TGTGCCAGCAGCCAAGATTCCCCTGCGGGGGGGCAGTACACCGGGGAGCTGTTTTTT
-,-,15,TRBJ2-3,TRBV2,CASSQESTFTDTQYF,TGTGCCAGCAGTCAGGAATCGACTTTCACAGATACGCAGTATTTT
-,-,14,TRBJ2-7,TRBV11-1,CASSRRRPPYEQYF,TGTGCCAGCAGCCGTAGGAGGCCACCCTACGAGCAGTACTTC
TRBD1,once,18,TRBJ2-7,TRBV5-1,CASSLETGGALGFNEQYF,TGCGCCAGCAGCTTGGAGACAGGGGGCGCTTTAGGGTTCAACGAGCAGTACTTC
TRBD2,once,14,TRBJ2-1,TRBV4-2,CASSPGLALVEQFF,TGTGCCAGCAGCCCGGGACTAGCGTTAGTTGAGCAGTTCTTC
-,-,15,TRBJ1-2,TRBV7-8,CASSLAPQGTYGYTF,TGTGCCAGCAGCTTAGCGCCCCAGGGGACCTATGGCTACACCTTC
-,-,14,TRBJ1-1,TRBV30,CAWSVEAGDTEAFF,TGTGCCTGGAGTGTCGAGGCAGGGGACACTGAAGCTTTCTTT
TRBD2,-,15,TRBJ2-7,TRBV5-4,CASSLTSGGLYEQYF,TGTGCCAGCAGCTTGACTAGCGGGGGCCTCTACGAGCAGTACTTC
-,-,14,TRBJ1-2,TRBV23-1,CASSQSHFGNGYTF,TGCGCCAGCAGTCAATCCCACTTCGGAAATGGCTACACCTTC
TRBD2,-,16,TRBJ2-1,TRBV6-4,CASSDPLAGGFNEQFF,TGTGCCAGCAGTGACCCACTAGCGGGGGGTTTCAATGAGCAGTTCTTC
-,-,13,TRBJ2-2,TRBV7-2,CASSSIAPGELFF,TGTGCCAGCAGCTCCATAGCGCCCGGGGAGCTGTTTTTT
-,-,13,TRBJ1-6,TRBV5-1,CASSWGDNSPLHF,TGCGCCAGCAGTTGGGGGGATAATTCACCCCTCCACTTT
-,-,12,TRBJ2-7,TRBV6-5,CASSRTDEEQYF,TGTGCCAGCAGTCGGACTGATGAAGAGCAGTACTTC